Following are 21 T cell receptor beta chains from one sample sequenced in a study of blood T cell repertoires in COVID-19. The protocol was immunoSEQ multiplex PCR, while the TCRdb copy is restricted to in-frame clones and leaves out a portion. This sample yields 130,000 to 150,000 clones, of which roughly 80% are seen a single time; around 4.8% belongs to the top ten. The sequencing sample was made of peripheral blood. These receptors were obtained from a human donor in a cohort sampled during active COVID-19.

The gene calls are TRBV14 and TRBJ2-3; D is ambiguous. CDR3 length equals 16 residues. The germline V gene has CDR1 SGHDN and CDR2 FVKESK. V dropped 5 bases and J dropped 7 bases, with 22 bases sitting between them. CDR3 DNA sequence: TGTGCCAGCAGCGCCTTTAGAGGCTCCACCGTAAATACGCAGTATTTT. As protein: CASSAFRGSTVNTQYF.

The V gene is TRBV7-3, the J gene TRBJ1-2; D is uncertain. The CDR3 is made up of 14 amino acids. Per the germline V gene, CDR1 is SGHTA and CDR2 is FQGTGA. V shed 4 bases and J shed 2 bases, with 11 bases lying between them. This CDR3 reads CASSSEHGNYGYTF. The CDR3 DNA reads as TGTGCCAGCAGCTCGGAGCATGGGAACTATGGCTACACCTTC.

This clone has only a few counts. V usage is TRBV19 and J usage is TRBJ1-5; the D gene is possibly TRBD1 (6 bases). This CDR3 is 15 amino acids long. V shed 5 bases and J shed 3 bases, with 14 bases lying between them. Germline V gives CDR1 LNHDA, CDR2 SQIVND (reference sequence). In nucleotides, the CDR3 is TGTGCCAGTAGTTACAGGGTTATTTCCAATCAGCCCCAGCATTTT. This translates into CASSYRVISNQPQHF. Supplemented by reference TRBV19 and TRBJ1-5, the full variable domain reads DGGITQSPKYLFRKEGQNVTLSCEQNLNHDAMYWYRQDPGQGLRLIYYSQIVNDFQKGDIAEGYSVSREKKESFPLTVTSAQKNPTAFYLCASSYRVISNQPQHFGDGTRLSIL.

The chain combines TRBV29-1 with TRBJ2-1, with TRBD2 as a possible D gene (5 bases). There are 12 residues in the CDR3. V was cut by 5 bases and J by 9 bases, with 14 bases left in between. Germline values: CDR1 SQVTM, CDR2 ANQGSEA. The CDR3 is CSVSLDLSEQFF. CDR3 bases: TGCAGCGTTTCACTAGACCTCAGTGAGCAGTTCTTC.

The rearrangement joins TRBV10-1 to TRBJ2-3; D uncertain. CDR1 and CDR2 from the germline V gene are WNHNN and SYGVQD (reference sequence). V was shortened by 4 bases and J by 1 base, with 15 bases between the two germline ends. This CDR3 is built from 16 residues. The CDR3 DNA is TGCGCCAGCAGTGTTTCGACTCGTCTGGGCACAGATACGCAGTATTTT. Amino acids: CASSVSTRLGTDTQYF.

This chain joins TRBV6-4 and TRBJ1-1, with 7 bases identical to TRBD1. V lost 6 bases, J lost 7 bases, and 8 bases stayed unmatched. The CDR3 extends over 13 amino acids. Germline loops: CDR1 MRHNA, CDR2 SNTAGT. CDR3 residues: CASSRQGSGEAFF. The CDR3 DNA follows: TGTGCCAGCAGCCGACAGGGTTCCGGTGAAGCTTTCTTT.

The chain carries TRBV10-3 and TRBJ2-3, with TRBD2 matching over 7 bases. Germline CDR1 ENHRY, CDR2 SYGVKD. Trimming cost V 6 bases and J 5 bases; bases outside gene matches: 11. This CDR3 comprises 15 residues. CDR3: CAIRRLAGRVDTQYF. CDR3 nucleotide sequence: TGTGCCATCAGAAGACTAGCCGGGAGAGTAGATACGCAGTATTTT.

This clone appeared a single time. V and J are TRBV18 and TRBJ1-5, with D possibly matching TRBD1 (6 bases). CDR3 length equals 15 residues. V lost 6 bases, J lost 5 bases, and 17 bases lay in between. Looked up from germline, CDR1 is KGHSH and CDR2 is LQKENI. CDR3 DNA: TGTGCCAGCTCCCAAGAATACAGGGCCGATCAGCCCCAGCATTTT. Its protein product is CASSQEYRADQPQHF.

The chain uses TRBV27 and TRBJ2-1, with D possibly being TRBD2 (6 bases). The CDR3 is 14 residues long. CDR1 and CDR2 from the germline V gene are MNHEY and SMNVEV (reference sequence). Trimming removed 4 bases from V and 8 bases from J, with 15 bases in between. DNA for the CDR3: TGTGCCAGCAGTTGGGGCGGGATAGTCGATGAGCAGTTCTTC. It specifies CASSWGGIVDEQFF.

V usage is TRBV15 and J usage is TRBJ1-2, with D maybe TRBD1 (5 bases). This CDR3 has 13 residues. Germline V gene data show CDR1 as LNHNV and CDR2 as YYDKDF (reference sequence). Trimming left V 0 bases short and J 5 bases short, with 7 bases between. In DNA form, the CDR3 reads TGTGCCACCAGCAGAGATAAGGGGTATGGCTACACCTTC. This codes for CATSRDKGYGYTF.

The V call is TRBV3-1 (or the pseudogene TRBV3-2), the J call TRBJ2-1; TRBD2 agrees at 11 bases. This CDR3 is built from 16 residues. Germline V CDR1 and CDR2: LGHDT, YNNKEL (reference sequence). The J segment lost 7 bases and the V segment lost 4 bases, leaving 9 bases of the junction unmatched. CDR3 sequence: CASSLPGTSGPNEQFF. The CDR3 DNA sequence: TGTGCCAGCAGCCTTCCCGGGACTAGCGGACCGAATGAGCAGTTCTTC.

The chain couples TRBV9 to TRBJ2-2; TRBD2 is a possible D gene (6 bases). The CDR3 spans 16 residues. Germline values: CDR1 SGDLS, CDR2 YYNGEE. The ends were cut back, 4 bases at V and 3 bases at J, with 16 bases in the middle. CDR3 sequence (DNA): TGTGCCAGCAGCAAAACGGGCGGGATATACACCGGGGAGCTGTTTTTT. This codes for CASSKTGGIYTGELFF.

The genes are TRBV5-1 and TRBJ1-1; 8 positions agree with TRBD1. V gave up 4 bases and J gave up 3 bases; unmatched junction bases: 8. This CDR3 is 15 amino acids long. Germline CDR1 reads SGHRS; CDR2 reads YFSETQ. CDR3 in DNA: TGCGCCAGCAGCATGACAGGGGCTAGGGACACTGAAGCTTTCTTT. This translates into CASSMTGARDTEAFF.

Only a few counts were recorded for this clone. The chain recombines TRBV5-6 with TRBJ2-3; 7 positions match TRBD2. This CDR3 is 15 amino acids long. In germline, CDR1 is SGHDT, CDR2 YYEEEE. V lost 3 bases, J lost 2 bases, and 6 bases stayed unmatched. CDR3 loop: CASSWGSGVTDTQYF. As DNA, the CDR3 is TGTGCCAGCAGCTGGGGGAGCGGGGTCACAGATACGCAGTATTTT.

This chain joins TRBV21-1 and TRBJ2-2; TRBD1 reflects the table's D call only, with no check against the DNA. TRBV21-1 has pseudogene status. CDR3 length equals 18 residues. CDR3 sequence: CASSKVFRGPFPTGELFF. As DNA, the CDR3 is TGTGCCAGCAGCAAAGTATTTAGGGGTCCGTTCCCCACCGGGGAGCTGTTTTTT.

This chain connects TRBV13 to TRBJ2-1; 7 bases map to TRBD1. V was clipped by 3 bases and J by 9 bases; unmatched bases: 8. From germline, CDR1 is PRHDT and CDR2 FYEKMQ (reference sequence). The CDR3 runs 14 residues. CDR3 sequence (DNA): TGTGCCAGCAGCTTTTCGACCAGGGGGAGTGAGCAGTTCTTC. Amino acid sequence: CASSFSTRGSEQFF.

Turning to this clone: One end of the junction fails to match germline, which may point to a read error. V is TRBV10-1 and J is TRBJ1-3, with TRBD1 matching over 8 bases. CDR1 is WNHNN and CDR2 is SYGVQD in the germline V gene (reference sequence). The CDR3 spans 18 residues. The chain's CDR3 is CASNEDREKEGAGNTIYF. CDR3 DNA: TGCGCCAGCAATGAGGACAGGGAAAAAGAGGGGGCTGGAAACACCATATATTTT.

This sequence joins TRBV11-2 and TRBJ2-5; D perhaps matches TRBD2 (5 bases). This CDR3 region has 15 residues. Germline V lookup: CDR1 SGHAT, CDR2 FQNNGV. V dropped 6 bases and J dropped 1 base, with 15 bases sitting between them. The CDR3 is CASREGAVPQETQYF. The DNA of the CDR3 is TGTGCCAGCAGAGAGGGAGCGGTTCCCCAAGAGACCCAGTACTTC.

The J gene is TRBJ2-3, the V gene TRBV12-3 or TRBV12-4; no reliable D call. The CDR3 extends over 12 amino acids. V shed 6 bases and J shed 6 bases, with 10 bases lying between them. The CDR3 protein is CASSSDGDTQYF. CDR3 nucleotide sequence: TGTGCCAGCAGCTCAGACGGGGATACGCAGTATTTT.

The chain carries TRBV7-2 and TRBJ2-1; 8 bases line up with TRBD2. Losses at the gene ends were 7 bases for V and 8 bases for J; bases not matched to a gene: 10. Looked up from germline, CDR1 is SGHTA and CDR2 is FQGNSA. The CDR3 covers 14 residues. The CDR3 loop reads CASNTGTRVYEQFF. For the CDR3, the DNA is TGTGCCAGCAACACCGGGACTAGGGTATATGAGCAGTTCTTC.

This sequence joins TRBV6-6 and TRBJ2-7, with D possibly being TRBD2 (6 bases). V lost 2 bases and J lost 4, with 12 bases in between. Looked up from germline, CDR1 is MNHNY and CDR2 is SVGAGI (reference sequence). The CDR3 spans 14 residues. The CDR3 region has the DNA TGTGCCAGCAGTTACGCCCCGGGGGAGTACGAGCAGTACGTC. Translating gives CASSYAPGEYEQYV.